A single sample is the source of the 28 T cell receptor beta chains below, sequenced in a study of shared clonotypes between healthy human individuals. Method: immunoSEQ multiplex PCR; TCRdb's copy keeps in-frame clones and lacks some. In the table there are some 2,500,000 clones, approximately 93% of which are singletons. Sequencing input: naive CD4+ T cells from PBMCs. Subset indicated: CD45RA+ positively selected. The receptors stem from a man aged 18 to 30 in good health. Some clones in this sample may be carry-over from other donors' samples.

This sequence joins TRBV5-1 and TRBJ2-1; 7 nucleotides agree with TRBD2. Germline V CDR1 and CDR2: SGHRS, YFSETQ. This CDR3 has 15 amino acids. V was pared by 2 bases and J by 0 bases, with 2 bases of the junction left unmatched. The CDR3 DNA follows: TGCGCCAGCAGCTTTTCTAGCGGCTCCTACAATGAGCAGTTCTTC. The encoded protein is CASSFSSGSYNEQFF. Filled out from reference TRBV5-1 and TRBJ2-1, the complete variable domain reads KAGVTQTPRYLIKTRGQQVTLSCSPISGHRSVSWYQQTPGQGLQFLFEYFSETQRNKGNFPGRFSGRQFSNSRSEMNVSTLELGDSALYLCASSFSSGSYNEQFFGPGTRLTVL.

The gene calls are TRBV29-1 and TRBJ2-1; 7 bases map to TRBD2. Trimming removed 4 bases from V and 0 bases from J; junction bases left unmatched: 15. The germline V gene encodes CDR1 SQVTM and CDR2 ANQGSEA. There are 18 residues in the CDR3. CDR3 DNA sequence: TGCAGCGTTGTTTGGAGCGGGGTGGTCCGAAGCTCCTACAATGAGCAGTTCTTC. Residues: CSVVWSGVVRSSYNEQFF.

The chain carries TRBV7-6 and TRBJ2-5; TRBD2 is a possible D gene (6 bases). The CDR3 contains 16 residues. Trimming shortened V by 4 bases and J by 4 bases, and 19 bases separated the two germline ends. CDR1 is SGHVS, CDR2 FNYEAQ, per germline. CDR3 residues: CASSSIRLVGGETQYF. CDR3 coding DNA: TGTGCCAGCAGCTCGATACGACTAGTAGGCGGAGAGACCCAGTACTTC.

This chain connects TRBV5-1 to TRBJ2-2, with D hard to call. This CDR3 is 15 amino acids long. V lost 2 bases to trimming and J lost 2 bases, with 10 bases between them. The germline V gene has CDR1 SGHRS and CDR2 YFSETQ. The CDR3 protein is CASSFVTTNTGELFF. The CDR3 coding sequence is TGCGCCAGCAGCTTTGTCACCACTAACACCGGGGAGCTGTTTTTT.

The rearrangement joins TRBV4-2 to TRBJ2-6; D not resolved. Germline CDR1 is LGHNA and CDR2 is YNFKEQ. Trimming cost V 0 bases and J 1 base, with 10 bases left between them. This CDR3 spans 17 amino acids. CDR3 sequence (DNA): TGTGCCAGCAGCCAAGATTGGGGTGGATCTGGGGCCAACGTCCTGACTTTC. This codes for CASSQDWGGSGANVLTF.

A note on this clone: A junction end diverges from the germline sequence, so it may reflect a read error. This chain connects TRBV18 to TRBJ1-4, with unresolved D. CDR3 length: 16 amino acids. Germline-derived CDR1 and CDR2 are KGHSH and LQKENI. In nucleotides, the CDR3 is TGTGCCAGCTCTCCACCTCCATATACAACTAATGAAAAACTGTTTTTT. It translates to CASSPPPYTTNEKLFF.

The V and J genes are TRBV28 and TRBJ2-2, with D possibly being TRBD1 (6 bases). Looked up from germline, CDR1 is MDHEN and CDR2 is SYDVKM. The CDR3 runs to 13 residues. CDR3: CATHRGGTGELFF. In DNA form, the CDR3 reads TGTGCAACCCATCGAGGGGGCACCGGGGAGCTGTTTTTT.

J is TRBJ1-2 and V is TRBV5-1; tentatively, D is TRBD1 (5 bases). V gave up 2 bases and J gave up 4 bases, with 21 bases separating them. The CDR3 covers 17 residues. Germline CDR1 reads SGHRS; CDR2 reads YFSETQ. In DNA, the CDR3 is TGCGCCAGCAGCTTCGTCTCTTCGGGGAGGGGCGGCTATGGCTACACCTTC. This codes for CASSFVSSGRGGYGYTF.

The chain carries TRBV28 and TRBJ2-7; TRBD2 aligns across 15 bases. With 6 bases clipped from V and 7 bases from J, the junction kept 7 bases outside the gene matches. This CDR3 region has 15 residues. Germline loops: CDR1 MDHEN, CDR2 SYDVKM. The CDR3 bases are TGTGCCAGCAGATTCCTGGGACTAGCGGGAGGAGAGCAGTACTTC. It translates to CASRFLGLAGGEQYF.

This clone has just one count. The V call is TRBV6-1, the J call TRBJ1-5, with TRBD1 matching over 9 bases. The junction had 6 bases not matched to a gene; V was cut back by 6 bases and J by 9 bases. CDR3 length: 13 residues. CDR1 is MNHNS and CDR2 is SASEGT in the germline V gene. CDR3 protein: CASRTSTGGPQHF. The CDR3 nucleotides are TGTGCCAGCAGAACCTCGACAGGGGGGCCCCAGCATTTT.

The chain employs TRBV5-3 and TRBJ1-2, with D tentatively TRBD1 (5 bases). TRBV5-3 belongs to the ORF category, with a function that is uncertain. Trimming cost V 3 bases and J 6 bases, with 12 bases left between them. The CDR3 spans 13 residues. CDR3 sequence reads: CARSYGRGDGYTF. As DNA, the CDR3 is TGTGCCAGAAGCTACGGACGAGGGGATGGCTACACCTTC.

V gene TRBV5-6 combines with J gene TRBJ2-4; 7 nucleotides line up with TRBD1. This CDR3 region has 15 residues. Germline CDR1 and CDR2: SGHDT and YYEEEE. Germline trimming cut 3 bases from V and 1 base from J; bases unmatched to any gene: 4. In DNA, the CDR3 is TGTGCCAGCAGCTCTGTACAGGGGGCCAAAAACATTCAGTACTTC. Amino acid sequence: CASSSVQGAKNIQYF.

J is TRBJ2-5 and V is TRBV2; D might be TRBD2 (5 bases). Trimming removed 7 bases from V and 5 bases from J, with 14 bases in between. Germline lookup yields CDR1 SNHLY and CDR2 FYNNEI. CDR3 length: 13 amino acids. In DNA, the CDR3 is TGTGCCAGCAATCGGAGAGGCGGGGAGACCCAGTACTTC. Amino acids: CASNRRGGETQYF. The entire variable domain, with the rest obtained from reference TRBV2 and TRBJ2-5, is as follows: EPEVTQTPSHQVTQMGQEVILRCVPISNHLYFYWYRQILGQKVEFLVSFYNNEISEKSEIFDDQFSVERPDGSNFTLKIRSTKLEDSAMYFCASNRRGGETQYFGPGTRLLVL.

In DNA form, the CDR3 reads TGCGCCAGCAGCCACTGGATCGGGGACTGGGGGGACAATGAGCAGTTCTTC. It is translated as CASSHWIGDWGDNEQFF. The chain recombines TRBV4-3 with TRBJ2-1, with a weak D call TRBD2 (6 bases). Germline V gene lookup returns CDR1 LGHNA and CDR2 YSLEER. With 3 bases removed from V and 5 bases from J, the gap between germline ends came to 20 bases. The CDR3 has 17 amino acids.

The chain links TRBV6-5 to TRBJ1-1, with 8 bases fitting TRBD1. The CDR3 consists of 13 residues. J gave up 2 bases and V 6 bases, and 2 bases lay outside the gene matches. The germline V gene has CDR1 MNHEY and CDR2 SVGAGI. The CDR3 region has the DNA TGTGCCAGCAGACAGGGGGTTAACACTGAAGCTTTCTTT. Its translation is CASRQGVNTEAFF.

This clone appeared a single time. The chain couples TRBV21-1 to TRBJ1-2; the table's D call, TRBD1, was not checked against the DNA. TRBV21-1 is shown as a pseudogene. This CDR3 is built from 15 residues. CDR3 DNA: TGTGCCAGCAGCTTGGCGGCACCAGGGGCAAGGGGCTACACCTTC. It encodes CASSLAAPGARGYTF.

This chain joins TRBV29-1 and TRBJ2-7; TRBD2 matches 7 bases. The CDR3 loop spans 12 amino acids. The trim removed 6 bases at V and 2 bases at J, leaving 4 bases unmatched. Germline values: CDR1 SQVTM, CDR2 ANQGSEA. CDR3: CSVVSGPYEQYF. In DNA form, the CDR3 reads TGCAGCGTGGTTAGCGGGCCCTACGAGCAGTACTTC.

This clone was seen a single time. The J gene is TRBJ2-2, the V gene TRBV5-1; 13 bases are shared with TRBD2. CDR1 is SGHRS, CDR2 YFSETQ, per germline. This CDR3 spans 15 amino acids. V lost 4 bases and J lost 7; bases outside the gene matches: 4. The CDR3 reads CASSLGTSGNGELFF. The CDR3, as DNA: TGCGCCAGCAGCCTTGGGACTAGCGGGAACGGGGAGCTGTTTTTT.

The rearrangement links TRBV2 to TRBJ2-2; D gene uncertain. With 3 bases removed from V and 1 base from J, the gap between germline ends came to 6 bases. The V gene's germline CDR1 is SNHLY and CDR2 FYNNEI. There are 14 residues in the CDR3. CDR3 DNA: TGTGCCAGCAGTGATAAGGGGAACACCGGGGAGCTGTTTTTT. Residues: CASSDKGNTGELFF. The full variable domain, rest sourced from reference TRBV2 and TRBJ2-2, is EPEVTQTPSHQVTQMGQEVILRCVPISNHLYFYWYRQILGQKVEFLVSFYNNEISEKSEIFDDQFSVERPDGSNFTLKIRSTKLEDSAMYFCASSDKGNTGELFFGEGSRLTVL.

V and J are TRBV19 and TRBJ2-3; a possible D gene is TRBD2 (5 bases). Trimming stripped 3 bases from V and 5 bases from J, with 9 bases between. The CDR3 runs 13 residues. CDR1 is LNHDA and CDR2 is SQIVND in the germline V gene (reference sequence). This chain's CDR3 is CASSIVREDTQYF. In DNA, the CDR3 is TGTGCCAGTAGTATCGTGAGGGAAGATACGCAGTATTTT.

This chain joins TRBV7-9 and TRBJ1-3; TRBD1 aligns across 10 bases. The length of the CDR3 is 17 residues. V was clipped by 4 bases and J by 4 bases; unmatched bases: 10. Per the germline V gene, CDR1 is SEHNR and CDR2 is FQNEAQ (reference sequence). CDR3 region: CASSSLRDRGFGNTIYF. CDR3 coding DNA: TGTGCCAGCAGCTCCCTCCGGGACAGGGGCTTCGGAAACACCATATATTTT.

This clone appeared once. The chain's CDR3 is CASSSAGLSGNTIYF. The CDR3 region has the DNA TGTGCCAGCTCTTCTGCAGGGCTTTCCGGAAACACCATATATTTT. The genes are TRBV18 and TRBJ1-3, with a weak D call TRBD1 (5 bases). The germline V and J ends were trimmed by 6 bases and 4 bases, with 16 bases remaining between them. From germline, CDR1 is KGHSH and CDR2 LQKENI. CDR3 length equals 15 residues.

In its sample, this clone was seen a few times. The chain couples TRBV7-9 to TRBJ1-1; TRBD1 matches 7 bases. V trimming: 6 bases; J trimming: 3 bases; junction bases outside the gene matches: 4. This CDR3 has 13 amino acids. Germline V lookup: CDR1 SEHNR, CDR2 FQNEAQ (reference sequence). The CDR3: CASRAQGYTEAFF. CDR3 bases: TGTGCCAGCAGAGCACAGGGGTACACTGAAGCTTTCTTT.

The chain recombines TRBV29-1 with TRBJ2-1, with 9 bases fitting TRBD1. CDR1 SQVTM and CDR2 ANQGSEA come from the germline V gene. The trim removed 3 bases at V and 6 bases at J, leaving 3 bases unmatched. The CDR3 runs 13 residues. As DNA, the CDR3 is TGCAGCGTTGATGGACAGGGGACCAATGAGCAGTTCTTC. Amino acid sequence: CSVDGQGTNEQFF.

The V and J genes are TRBV4-1 and TRBJ2-3; D assignment may be TRBD1 or TRBD2 (5 bases each). CDR3 length: 15 amino acids. Trimming left V 4 bases short and J 6 bases short, with 17 bases between. CDR1 is MGHRA and CDR2 is YSYEKL in the germline V gene. CDR3 sequence reads: CASSPAGTRGDTQYF. The DNA for the CDR3 is TGCGCCAGCAGCCCGGCCGGGACCAGAGGCGATACGCAGTATTTT.

The chain combines TRBV7-9 with TRBJ1-1; D is uncertain. Germline V gene sequence: CDR1 SEHNR, CDR2 FQNEAQ (reference sequence). The V end lost 5 bases, the J end lost 1 base, and 11 bases lay between the germline ends. The CDR3 is 14 amino acids. CDR3 nucleotides: TGTGCCAGCAGCGCCCGGGCGGCGAACACTGAAGCTTTCTTT. It codes for CASSARAANTEAFF.

This clone was detected once. The chain carries TRBV9 and TRBJ2-6, with unresolved D. Germline lookup yields CDR1 SGDLS and CDR2 YYNGEE. V lost 2 bases to trimming and J lost 0 bases, with 12 bases between them. CDR3 length: 17 residues. The CDR3 nucleotides are TGTGCCAGCAGCGTTGGACGGCGTAGCTCTGGGGCCAACGTCCTGACTTTC. As protein: CASSVGRRSSGANVLTF. Drawing the rest from reference TRBV9 and TRBJ2-6, the complete variable domain is DSGVTQTPKHLITATGQRVTLRCSPRSGDLSVYWYQQSLDQGLQFLIQYYNGEERAKGNILERFSAQQFPDLHSELNLSSLELGDSALYFCASSVGRRSSGANVLTFGAGSRLTVL.

The chain has TRBV6-6 and TRBJ2-2; D is possibly TRBD1 or TRBD2 (5 bases each). This CDR3 is built from 13 residues. The V and J ends lost 11 bases and 0 bases respectively, with 10 bases between them. Germline values: CDR1 MNHNY, CDR2 SVGAGI (reference sequence). CDR3 DNA: TGTGCCGGCCGGGACCCGAACACCGGGGAGCTGTTTTTT. Amino acid sequence: CAGRDPNTGELFF.